This T cell receptor (beta chain) was retrieved from a study of monozygotic twins with inflammatory bowel disease. Points on this clonotype: Its target is not known.

General study findings and limits: A single strong clonotype or signal linked to IBD was not supported. IBD patients exhibited fewer clonotypes shared with other individuals than healthy twins, particularly with disease activity. By inverse Simpson index, TCRbeta diversity was lower in IBD patients than in healthy co-twins. Since immunosuppressive treatments differed, patient repertoires may have gained added variability.

From germline, CDR1 is SGHRS and CDR2 YFSETQ. This CDR3 is 15 amino acids long. TCRdb reprocessed the 5' RACE reads and keeps a single row for each CDR3 protein, giving no DNA. The table for this sample gives more than 300,000 distinct CDR3 sequences. The source of this sequence is a human donor with ulcerative colitis or Crohn's disease, or a healthy co-twin of an affected twin (not recorded which). Sequencing was performed on blood. This chain connects TRBV5-1 to TRBJ2-1; with no DNA, the TCRdb D assignment of TRBD1 cannot be verified. The CDR3 here is CASSDIKGGGNEQFF.